A selection of T cell receptor beta chains follows, all from one sample in a study of shared clonotypes between healthy human individuals. The method was immunoSEQ multiplex PCR; TCRdb's version includes in-frame clones alone and lacks a portion of them. Among around 2.5 million clones listed, more than 85% were seen once. Sequenced: naive CD4+ T cells from PBMCs. These TCRs come from a man aged 18 to 30 in good health. Some clones in this sample may be carry-over from other donors' samples. Both conserved end residues are trimmed from each CDR3. A D gene is named only where the DNA matches it firmly. For some rows the clone size is stated as once, few or many, or as a class when expanded; others skip it.

V gene	D gene	clone size	CDR3 protein
TRBV27	-	-	ASALLKGGTEAF
TRBV28	-	-	ASGGLYGYT
TRBV5-1	-	-	ASSLLAGTGELF
TRBV19	-	-	ASSISRGTNEKLF
TRBV14	-	-	ASSQDGNQPQH
TRBV15	-	-	ATSRVRGRGSRSYNEQF
TRBV5-5	-	-	ASSKRTTPEGEAF
TRBV27	TRBD1	-	ASSRKGGTGGGEQY
TRBV27	-	-	ASSLSEPSDSPH
TRBV18	TRBD1	-	ASSPGTGGSQPQH
TRBV6-5	-	-	ASSYVGQSDTEAF
TRBV5-4	TRBD1	-	ASSSKGALQETQY
TRBV6-4	-	-	ASRDYEQY
TRBV11-3	-	-	ASSLHAGTGEAF
TRBV7-2	-	-	ASSLGHVGNYGYT
TRBV30	TRBD1	-	AWSVNRGSYEQY
TRBV6-6	-	once	ASSSREKNTEAF
TRBV6-1	TRBD2	-	ASRGFSGGEETQY
TRBV30	-	-	AWRTAGSPDTQY
TRBV28	TRBD2	-	ASSQGGALSTDTQY
TRBV7-9	-	few	ASSLGFGQY
TRBV7-9	TRBD1	-	ASSRDSNQPQH
TRBV2	TRBD1	-	ASSPQGAMNTEAF
TRBV7-2	-	-	ASSLGGFDEQY
TRBV29-1	TRBD2	-	SVRTSGKLYEQY
TRBV7-8	TRBD1	-	ASSSYPGGYTEKLF
TRBV28	-	-	ASKSYYNEQF
TRBV7-9	-	-	ASSSISGTDTQY
TRBV6-5	TRBD1	-	ASRGQENTEAF
TRBV5-4	TRBD1	-	ASSSLQGVNYGYT
TRBV5-1	-	-	ASSVGGELF